This entry lists 15 T cell receptor beta chains sequenced from one sample in a study of blood T cell repertoires in COVID-19. The table came from immunoSEQ multiplex PCR; TCRdb's copy has only in-frame clones and leaves some out. Of some 200,000 clones in the sample, around 82% were seen once. The material sequenced was peripheral blood. Source of these receptors: a woman in her 70s with acute or convalescent COVID-19.

This rearrangement joins TRBV11-2 to TRBJ2-7; maybe TRBD2 (6 bases). The germline V gene has CDR1 SGHAT and CDR2 FQNNGV. The length of the CDR3 is 14 residues. V was shortened by 6 bases and J by 0 bases, with 12 bases between the two germline ends. CDR3 sequence reads: CASRSLAFSYEQYF. In DNA form, the CDR3 reads TGTGCCAGCAGATCTCTAGCGTTCTCCTACGAGCAGTACTTC. The variable domain in full, completed from reference TRBV11-2 and TRBJ2-7, reads EAGVAQSPRYKIIEKRQSVAFWCNPISGHATLYWYQQILGQGPKLLIQFQNNGVVDDSQLPKDRFSAERLKGVDSTLKIQPAKLEDSAVYLCASRSLAFSYEQYFGPGTRLTVT.

The CDR3 DNA reads TGTGCCAGCAGCTCCTCCAATGACAGGGTTGGTGGCTACACCTTC. Its translation is CASSSSNDRVGGYTF. The chain combines TRBV28 with TRBJ1-2, with 7 nucleotides matching TRBD1. J lost 7 bases, V lost 6 bases, and 14 bases had no gene match. CDR1 and CDR2 (germline): MDHEN, SYDVKM. This CDR3 has 15 residues.

The gene calls are TRBV7-9 and TRBJ2-2; tentative D call: TRBD1 (5 bases). Germline CDR1 and CDR2: SEHNR and FQNEAQ (reference sequence). The CDR3 length is 13 residues. V was clipped by 5 bases and J by 4 bases, with 8 bases between them. DNA of the CDR3: TGTGCCAGCAGCCTCGACAGCACCGGGGAGCTGTTTTTT. It yields the protein CASSLDSTGELFF.

The chain uses TRBV27 and TRBJ2-7; 10 bases align to TRBD2. This CDR3 is built from 19 residues. The germline V gene has CDR1 MNHEY and CDR2 SMNVEV (reference sequence). V lost 2 bases and J lost 2; bases outside the gene matches: 15. Here the CDR3 DNA reads TGTGCCAGCAGTTTAGCACCGTGGCTAGCGGGAGCCAGGCCCTACGAGCAGTACTTC. It codes for CASSLAPWLAGARPYEQYF.

This sequence joins TRBV6-6 and TRBJ2-5; D is perhaps TRBD1 (6 bases). The V end lost 7 bases, the J end lost 5 bases, and 17 bases lay between the germline ends. This CDR3 contains 14 residues. Per germline, CDR1 MNHNY and CDR2 SVGAGI (reference sequence). The CDR3 loop reads CASISGDEEETQYF. As DNA, the CDR3 is TGTGCCAGCATCTCAGGGGACGAGGAGGAGACCCAGTACTTC.

The rearrangement links TRBV27 to TRBJ2-1; TRBD2 matches 7 bases. V was clipped by 6 bases and J by 6 bases; unmatched bases: 11. The CDR3 is made up of 15 amino acids. Germline assignment: CDR1 MNHEY and CDR2 SMNVEV (reference sequence). CDR3 sequence (DNA): TGTGCCAGCAGAACTAGCGCCCTAAGGGGCAATGAGCAGTTCTTC. Residues: CASRTSALRGNEQFF.

V and J are TRBV15 and TRBJ2-5; TRBD1 aligns across 7 bases. V lost 5 bases to trimming and J lost 5 bases; unmatched junction nucleotides: 8. Germline V gene sequence: CDR1 LNHNV, CDR2 YYDKDF (reference sequence). This CDR3 region has 14 residues. This CDR3 is CATSPGQAGETQYF. The CDR3 nucleotides are TGTGCCACCAGCCCCGGACAGGCCGGGGAGACCCAGTACTTC.

This clone was seen just once. V and J are TRBV29-1 and TRBJ1-4; D gene unclear. The V end lost 6 bases, the J end lost 8 bases, and 13 bases lay between the germline ends. This CDR3 has 12 residues. Looked up from germline, CDR1 is SQVTM and CDR2 is ANQGSEA. DNA of the CDR3: TGCAGCGTCCGAGCCGTCGGGGAAAAACTGTTTTTT. This translates into CSVRAVGEKLFF.

This chain uses TRBV5-4 with TRBJ2-7; 10 bases fit TRBD1. Germline loops: CDR1 SGHNT, CDR2 YYREEE (reference sequence). CDR3 length equals 14 residues. Trimming removed 5 bases from V and 2 bases from J; junction bases left unmatched: 4. CDR3: CASRRDRGPYEQYF. DNA for the CDR3: TGTGCCAGCAGACGGGACAGGGGTCCCTACGAGCAGTACTTC.

The chain employs TRBV28 and TRBJ1-6; D remains ambiguous. Germline lookup yields CDR1 MDHEN and CDR2 SYDVKM. Trimming cost V 5 bases and J 0 bases, with 11 bases left between them. This CDR3 region has 16 residues. CDR3 sequence reads: CASSPRRSSYNSPLHF. CDR3 DNA: TGTGCCAGCAGTCCCCGTCGGAGCTCCTATAATTCACCCCTCCACTTT.

The V call is TRBV11-3, the J call TRBJ2-1; possibly TRBD2 for D (6 bases). CDR1 is SGHNT and CDR2 is YENEEA in the germline V gene. V dropped 3 bases and J dropped 4 bases, with 7 bases sitting between them. The CDR3 spans 13 residues. CDR3 bases: TGTGCCAGCAGCTTGGGAGGTTACAATGAGCAGTTCTTC. Translating gives CASSLGGYNEQFF. Full variable domain (rest looked up from reference TRBV11-3 and TRBJ2-1): EAGVVQSPRYKIIEKKQPVAFWCNPISGHNTLYWYLQNLGQGPELLIRYENEEAVDDSQLPKDRFSAERLKGVDSTLKIQPAELGDSAVYLCASSLGGYNEQFFGPGTRLTVL.

This chain links TRBV5-5 with TRBJ2-1; the match to TRBD2 covers 8 bases. The germline CDR1 and CDR2 sequences are SGHKS and YYEKEE (reference sequence). The CDR3 consists of 13 residues. V trimming: 2 bases; J trimming: 9 bases; junction bases outside the gene matches: 4. CDR3 protein: CASSFGLAVEQFF. The CDR3 DNA reads as TGTGCCAGCAGCTTCGGACTAGCTGTTGAGCAGTTCTTC.

The V and J genes are TRBV7-9 and TRBJ1-2; TRBD1 agrees at 9 bases. The CDR3 is 14 amino acids. The J segment lost 5 bases and the V segment lost 5 bases, leaving 6 bases of the junction unmatched. Germline V gives CDR1 SEHNR, CDR2 FQNEAQ (reference sequence). The CDR3 coding sequence is TGTGCCAGCAGCACGGACAGGGGAGGGTATGGCTACACCTTC. Translating gives CASSTDRGGYGYTF.

The chain employs TRBV3-1 (or the pseudogene TRBV3-2) and TRBJ1-2; a weak D match, TRBD1 (6 bases). In germline, CDR1 is LGHDT, CDR2 YNNKEL (reference sequence). Deletions cut 4 bases from V and 4 bases from J, with 10 bases between. CDR3 length equals 13 residues. CDR3 region: CASSLGQFYGYTF. The CDR3 DNA sequence: TGTGCCAGCAGCCTCGGACAGTTCTATGGCTACACCTTC.

This rearrangement joins TRBV18 to TRBJ2-7; 8 positions match TRBD1. The V and J ends lost 3 bases and 2 bases, in that order; junction bases with no gene match: 6. The CDR3 runs 15 residues. Per germline, CDR1 KGHSH and CDR2 LQKENI. CDR3 amino acids: CASSPSQGAAYEQYF. CDR3 DNA sequence: TGTGCCAGCTCACCTTCTCAGGGGGCCGCCTACGAGCAGTACTTC.